What follows is one T cell receptor (beta chain) and its context. The data are from a study of blood T cells in healthy people across ages. Then a second PCR, running roughly 7 to 11 cycles, was carried out with a sample-barcoded 5' primer and a J-beta primer mix. MiXCR was run by TCRdb on the 5' RACE reads, yielding one entry per CDR3 protein. The top ten clones hold about 4% of a sample with 1.5 million to 1.9 million distinct CDR3 sequences, approximately 42% of them seen once. The receptor's source is a woman aged 18-29 years in good health. Material: blood.

CDR3 nucleotides: TGTGCCAGCAGTATCGGACCCGACACCGGGGAGCTGTTTTTT. This codes for CASSIGPDTGELFF. V is TRBV3-1 and J is TRBJ2-2; no clear D gene. The CDR3 has 14 amino acids. Trimming removed 6 bases from V and 3 bases from J, with 11 bases in between. Germline V gene data show CDR1 as LGHDT and CDR2 as YNNKEL (reference sequence).